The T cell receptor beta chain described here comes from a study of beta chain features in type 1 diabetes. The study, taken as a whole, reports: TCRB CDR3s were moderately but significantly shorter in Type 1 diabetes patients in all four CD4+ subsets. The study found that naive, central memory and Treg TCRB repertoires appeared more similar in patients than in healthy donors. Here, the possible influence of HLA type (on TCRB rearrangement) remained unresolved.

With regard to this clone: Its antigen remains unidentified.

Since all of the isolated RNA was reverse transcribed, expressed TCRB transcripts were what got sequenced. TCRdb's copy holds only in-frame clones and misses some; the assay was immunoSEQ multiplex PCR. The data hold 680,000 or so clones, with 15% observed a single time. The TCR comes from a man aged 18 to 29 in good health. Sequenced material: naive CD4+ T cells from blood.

CDR3 in amino acids: CASSLFMNTEAFF. In DNA, the CDR3 is TGTGCCAGCAGCTTATTCATGAACACTGAAGCTTTCTTT. The V and J genes are TRBV11-2 and TRBJ1-1, with D hard to call. Germline values: CDR1 SGHAT, CDR2 FQNNGV. V dropped 2 bases and J dropped 0 bases, with 4 bases sitting between them. This CDR3 contains 13 residues. Variable domain in full (rest from reference TRBV11-2 and TRBJ1-1): EAGVAQSPRYKIIEKRQSVAFWCNPISGHATLYWYQQILGQGPKLLIQFQNNGVVDDSQLPKDRFSAERLKGVDSTLKIQPAKLEDSAVYLCASSLFMNTEAFFGQGTRLTVV.